Below are 20 T cell receptor beta chains sequenced from a single sample in a study of blood T cell repertoires in COVID-19. The method was immunoSEQ multiplex PCR; TCRdb's version includes in-frame clones alone and lacks a portion of them. The sample lists roughly 120,000 clones; 60% to 80% were seen once. Sample: peripheral blood. The source of these receptors is a woman of 80 years or more with active or convalescent COVID-19.

As DNA, the CDR3 is TGTGCCAGCTCCTGGGGCAGAAATGAAAAACTGTTTTTT. The encoded protein is CASSWGRNEKLFF. The rearrangement joins TRBV2 to TRBJ1-4, with D possibly matching TRBD1 (5 bases). The CDR3 extends over 13 amino acids. V dropped 8 bases and J dropped 5 bases, with 12 bases sitting between them. Germline V gives CDR1 SNHLY, CDR2 FYNNEI.

The chain carries TRBV7-8 and TRBJ2-1, with TRBD2 matching over 8 bases. V gave up 3 bases and J gave up 7 bases; unmatched junction bases: 8. Germline CDR1 is SGHVS and CDR2 is FQNEAQ. This CDR3 region has 15 residues. The CDR3 DNA reads TGTGCCAGCAGCTTCTTCGGGAGGGAGTATAATGAGCAGTTCTTC. Translating it yields CASSFFGREYNEQFF.

The gene calls are TRBV10-3 and TRBJ2-2; 7 bases agree with TRBD2. V was clipped by 10 bases and J by 5 bases; unmatched bases: 7. Germline lookup yields CDR1 ENHRY and CDR2 SYGVKD. This CDR3 is built from 13 residues. The CDR3 region is CATNSGSTGELFF. As DNA, the CDR3 is TGTGCCACCAATAGCGGGTCAACCGGGGAGCTGTTTTTT.

The chain recombines TRBV18 with TRBJ1-2; 10 bases are shared with TRBD1. From germline, CDR1 is KGHSH and CDR2 LQKENI. J lost 4 bases, V lost 2 bases, and 16 bases had no gene match. The CDR3 extends over 19 amino acids. CDR3 residues: CASSPEHLGQGNPGYGYTF. CDR3 nucleotides: TGTGCCAGCTCACCAGAGCACTTGGGACAGGGGAATCCCGGCTATGGCTACACCTTC.

This clone has only a few counts. The chain recombines TRBV5-6 with TRBJ1-2; possibly TRBD1 for D (5 bases). CDR1 is SGHDT and CDR2 is YYEEEE in the germline V gene. V lost 0 bases and J 1 base, leaving 10 bases between the germline ends. The CDR3 extends over 15 amino acids. CDR3 protein: CASSLEWGSNYGYTF. CDR3 nucleotide sequence: TGTGCCAGCAGCTTGGAATGGGGCAGTAACTATGGCTACACCTTC.

This chain connects TRBV12-2 to TRBJ1-1; TRBD1 is the table's D call and was not checked against the DNA. TRBV12-2 is recorded as a pseudogene. This CDR3 is built from 18 residues. The CDR3 is CASRLDFFPFWQNTEAFF. For the CDR3, the DNA is TGTGCAAGTCGCTTAGATTTTTTCCCATTCTGGCAAAACACTGAAGCTTTCTTT.

The rearrangement uses TRBV5-6 and TRBJ2-7, with TRBD1 identical over 7 bases. Germline V gives CDR1 SGHDT, CDR2 YYEEEE. The CDR3 loop spans 14 amino acids. V was pared by 4 bases and J by 4 bases, with 8 bases of the junction left unmatched. DNA for the CDR3: TGTGCCAGCAGCCCCGAGACAGGGTCATACGAGCAGTACTTC. Translating gives CASSPETGSYEQYF.

This chain connects TRBV5-1 to TRBJ2-6, with D possibly TRBD1 on 8 matching bases. This CDR3 comprises 16 residues. V shed 4 bases and J shed 10 bases, with 21 bases lying between them. The germline gives CDR1 SGHRS, CDR2 YFSETQ. The CDR3 coding sequence is TGCGCCAGCAGCCCGCTTACAGGGGGGGCGGTAAACGTCCTGACTTTC. Encoded protein: CASSPLTGGAVNVLTF.

This clone was observed a single time. The chain carries TRBV7-2 and TRBJ2-1; the D gene is possibly TRBD1 (5 bases). CDR1 and CDR2 from the germline V gene are SGHTA and FQGNSA. The CDR3 is made up of 15 amino acids. Trimming took 1 base from V and 7 from J, leaving 14 bases between them. CDR3 loop: CASSLEIGPGNEQFF. CDR3 bases: TGTGCCAGCAGCTTAGAAATAGGGCCAGGGAATGAGCAGTTCTTC.

The chain recombines TRBV3-1 (or the pseudogene TRBV3-2) with TRBJ2-3; 15 nucleotides match TRBD2. This CDR3 is built from 17 residues. Germline assignment: CDR1 LGHDT and CDR2 YNNKEL (reference sequence). Unmatched junction bases numbered 7, after V lost 4 bases and J lost 5 bases. The CDR3 here is CASSPWTSGRAEDTQYF. The DNA of the CDR3 is TGTGCCAGCAGCCCGTGGACTAGCGGGAGGGCTGAAGATACGCAGTATTTT.

The CDR3 loop reads CASSTQGQYNEQFF. The DNA of the CDR3 is TGTGCCAGCAGTACGCAGGGACAGTACAATGAGCAGTTCTTC. The rearrangement uses TRBV28 and TRBJ2-1; 7 nucleotides agree with TRBD1. V shed 5 bases, J shed 4 bases, and the junction held 5 bases outside the gene matches. This CDR3 comprises 14 residues. Germline V gene sequence: CDR1 MDHEN, CDR2 SYDVKM.

The chain links TRBV4-1 to TRBJ2-1; 12 bases line up with TRBD2. Unmatched junction bases numbered 17, after V lost 4 bases and J lost 4 bases. Germline V gene sequence: CDR1 MGHRA, CDR2 YSYEKL. This CDR3 has 20 amino acids. CDR3 region: CASSPREASGRVAWYNEQFF. In nucleotides, the CDR3 is TGCGCCAGCAGCCCCCGGGAGGCTAGCGGGAGGGTGGCGTGGTACAATGAGCAGTTCTTC.

The V call is TRBV10-3, the J call TRBJ2-2, with D tentatively TRBD1 (5 bases). CDR3 length equals 16 residues. CDR1 and CDR2 (germline): ENHRY, SYGVKD. V gave up 3 bases and J gave up 1 base, with 12 bases separating them. CDR3 residues: CAISDVRQLNTGELFF. CDR3 DNA: TGTGCCATCAGTGACGTCCGACAGCTGAACACCGGGGAGCTGTTTTTT.

This clone is a singleton in its sample. The chain carries TRBV2 and TRBJ2-5, with D possibly matching TRBD2 (6 bases). The CDR3 is made up of 14 amino acids. Trimming stripped 2 bases from V and 5 bases from J, with 12 bases between. Germline values: CDR1 SNHLY, CDR2 FYNNEI. CDR3 protein: CASSESTSRETQYF. The CDR3 region has the DNA TGTGCCAGCAGTGAAAGTACTAGCAGGGAGACCCAGTACTTC.

The chain joins TRBV30 to TRBJ2-2; possibly TRBD2 for D (7 bases). The CDR3 covers 14 residues. Trimming took off 7 bases at V and 0 bases at J, with 12 bases between the two ends. Looked up from germline, CDR1 is GTSNPN and CDR2 is SVGIG (reference sequence). DNA of the CDR3: TGTGCCTCCCGGGGGGCTACGAACACCGGGGAGCTGTTTTTT. This gives the protein CASRGATNTGELFF.

V gene TRBV7-3 combines with J gene TRBJ2-2, with D possibly matching TRBD2 (5 bases). V dropped 5 bases and J dropped 4 bases, with 14 bases sitting between them. Germline V CDR1 and CDR2: SGHTA, FQGTGA. The CDR3 covers 15 residues. CDR3 residues: CASSRTGSGTGELFF. The DNA for the CDR3 is TGTGCCAGCAGCCGGACGGGGTCTGGCACCGGGGAGCTGTTTTTT.

This chain links TRBV5-4 with TRBJ2-5; D gene uncertain. V shed 0 bases and J shed 2 bases, with 8 bases lying between them. This CDR3 has 14 residues. The germline CDR1 and CDR2 sequences are SGHNT and YYREEE (reference sequence). CDR3 nucleotides: TGTGCCAGCAGCTTGGATCGCGGACAAGAGACCCAGTACTTC. It is translated as CASSLDRGQETQYF.

The genes are TRBV5-1 and TRBJ2-5, with TRBD2 identical over 10 bases. The CDR3 runs 15 residues. Trimming took 1 base from V and 3 from J; bases not matched to a gene: 3. Germline-derived CDR1 and CDR2 are SGHRS and YFSETQ. The CDR3, as DNA: TGCGCCAGCAGCTTGAGAAGCGGGAGGGAAGAGACCCAGTACTTC. This sequence encodes CASSLRSGREETQYF.

In DNA form, the CDR3 reads TGTGCCTACGCCACCGGGACAGGTTTCGACGAGCAGTACTTC. Translated, it gives CAYATGTGFDEQYF. The chain couples TRBV30 to TRBJ2-7, with 8 bases identical to TRBD1. This CDR3 has 14 amino acids. The V segment lost 7 bases and the J segment 5 bases; nucleotides outside the gene matches: 13. Germline V gene lookup returns CDR1 GTSNPN and CDR2 SVGIG (reference sequence).

The chain links TRBV19 to TRBJ1-5; a possible D gene is TRBD1 (5 bases). Germline CDR1 is LNHDA and CDR2 is SQIVND (reference sequence). The V and J ends lost 10 bases and 1 base respectively, with 14 bases between them. The CDR3 covers 14 residues. CDR3 in amino acids: CATRQLISNQPQHF. CDR3 DNA: TGTGCCACCCGACAGTTAATAAGCAATCAGCCCCAGCATTTT.